This T cell receptor beta chain was sequenced during a study of radiation and T cells in renal cell carcinoma. Time point specified: blood 4 weeks post-SBRT, at nephrectomy. Treatment: 15 Gy SBRT to primary tumor, nephrectomy 4 weeks later. Blood was sampled at baseline, 2 weeks and 4 weeks after SBRT. This renal cell carcinoma was of the clear cell type. Germline CDR1 reads MNHNY; CDR2 reads SVGAGI (reference sequence). There are 14 residues in the CDR3. V trimming: 5 bases; J trimming: 4 bases; junction bases outside the gene matches: 4. Clones were sequenced by immunoSEQ multiplex PCR, and TCRdb holds only the in-frame ones, with some missing. The sample consists of about 73,000 clones, less than 85% of them appearing once.

The TCR originated in a woman between 55 and 75 years old with renal cell carcinoma. The chain has TRBV6-6 and TRBJ2-1; TRBD2 matches at 8 bases. The input for sequencing was blood, taken from a patient whose treatment included radiotherapy and nephrectomy. CDR3 nucleotide sequence: TGTGCCAGCAGTGTAGCGGGACCATACAATGAGCAGTTCTTC. This encodes CASSVAGPYNEQFF.